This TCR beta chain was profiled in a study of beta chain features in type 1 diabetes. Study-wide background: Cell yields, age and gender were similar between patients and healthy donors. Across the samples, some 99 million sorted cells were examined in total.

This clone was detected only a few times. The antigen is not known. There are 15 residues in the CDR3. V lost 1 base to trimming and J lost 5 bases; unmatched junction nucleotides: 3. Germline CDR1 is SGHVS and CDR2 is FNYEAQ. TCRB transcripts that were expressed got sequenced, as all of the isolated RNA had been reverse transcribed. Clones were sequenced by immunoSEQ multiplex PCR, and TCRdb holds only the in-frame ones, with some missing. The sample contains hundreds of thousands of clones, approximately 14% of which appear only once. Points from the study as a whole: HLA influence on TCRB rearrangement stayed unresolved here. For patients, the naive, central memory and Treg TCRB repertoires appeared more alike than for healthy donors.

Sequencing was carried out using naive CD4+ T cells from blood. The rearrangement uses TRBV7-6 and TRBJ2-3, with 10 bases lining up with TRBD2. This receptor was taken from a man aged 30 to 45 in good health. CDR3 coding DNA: TGTGCCAGCAGCTTAGGGACTAGCGGATTAGATACGCAGTATTTT. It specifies CASSLGTSGLDTQYF.